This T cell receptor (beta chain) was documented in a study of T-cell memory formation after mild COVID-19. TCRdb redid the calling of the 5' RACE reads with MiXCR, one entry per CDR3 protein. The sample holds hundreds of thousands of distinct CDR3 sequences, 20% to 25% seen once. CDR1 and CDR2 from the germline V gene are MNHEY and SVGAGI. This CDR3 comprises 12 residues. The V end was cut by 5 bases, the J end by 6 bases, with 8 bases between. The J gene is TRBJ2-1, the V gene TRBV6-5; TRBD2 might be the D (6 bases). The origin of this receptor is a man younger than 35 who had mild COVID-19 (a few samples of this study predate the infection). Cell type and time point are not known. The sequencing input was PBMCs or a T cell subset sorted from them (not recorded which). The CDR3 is CASSNGGNEQFF. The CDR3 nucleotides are TGTGCCAGCAGTAACGGGGGCAATGAGCAGTTCTTC.